Here is one T cell receptor beta chain with its context. The antigen remains unidentified. In germline, CDR1 is SGHVS, CDR2 FQNEAQ. V was clipped by 9 bases and J by 5 bases; unmatched bases: 10. This CDR3 spans 14 amino acids. MiXCR, applied by TCRdb to the 5' RACE reads, yields one record per CDR3 protein. The top ten hold about 16% of the sample, which has more than 450,000 distinct CDR3 sequences, 20% to 25% seen once. The sample is drawn from a study of T cells after yellow fever vaccination. The study's findings and limits: There was a small share of clonotypes that showed up in both the CD4 and CD8 compartments. Once the booster was given, most primary-vaccination clones reappeared, at just under 98% for CD4 and more than 85% for CD8.

The specimen comprised PBMCs, sampled roughly 23 days after the first yellow fever vaccination. This clonotype was sampled from a man aged 18 to 30 who received the YFV17D yellow fever vaccine. The chain links TRBV7-8 to TRBJ2-1; 7 nucleotides agree with TRBD2. This chain's CDR3 is CARSPWTRHNEQFF. The CDR3, as DNA: TGTGCCAGGAGCCCCTGGACTAGGCACAATGAGCAGTTCTTC.